Shown below are 10 T cell receptor beta chains from a single sample sequenced in a study of T cells in localized non-small cell lung cancer (dated by TCRdb to about 2020). Library generation was performed with the immunoSEQ multiplex PCR assay. Held by TCRdb, this immuneACCESS table contains in-frame sequences only and omits some clones. Under half of the omission traces to an unresolved V gene where checked; the cause of the rest is unknown. The sample records roughly 70,000 clones, roughly 90% of which are singletons. 21% of the sample lies in the top ten. This specimen consisted of peripheral blood, obtained before any cancer treatment. These receptors originate from an older male donor with stage III squamous cell lung carcinoma.

This clone has a count of ten or more. This chain connects TRBV7-9 to TRBJ1-1; 7 bases line up with TRBD1. The V and J ends lost 5 bases and 6 bases, in that order; junction bases with no gene match: 9. Germline V CDR1 and CDR2: SEHNR, FQNEAQ (reference sequence). This CDR3 contains 14 residues. The CDR3 DNA sequence: TGTGCCAGCAGCGCCCCACAGGGGAGGGCTGAAGCTTTCTTT. Protein product: CASSAPQGRAEAFF.

The V and J genes are TRBV4-2 and TRBJ2-3; 12 bases map to TRBD2. The CDR3 is made up of 17 amino acids. Per the germline V gene, CDR1 is LGHNA and CDR2 is YNFKEQ. The V gene end was trimmed by 2 bases and the J gene end by 3 bases; junction bases not matched to a gene: 6. The CDR3 spells CASSQFLAGGPTDTQYF. For the CDR3, the DNA is TGTGCCAGCAGCCAATTCCTAGCGGGGGGGCCAACAGATACGCAGTATTTT.

The chain links TRBV15 to TRBJ2-5; D possibly matches TRBD1 or TRBD2 (5 bases each). Germline lookup yields CDR1 LNHNV and CDR2 YYDKDF (reference sequence). Trimming removed 1 base at V and 4 bases at J, with 16 bases between. This CDR3 region has 16 residues. Here the CDR3 DNA reads TGTGCCACCAGCAGAGTTGCGGGCTGGGGACGAGAGACCCAGTACTTC. This encodes CATSRVAGWGRETQYF.

The chain employs TRBV5-6 and TRBJ2-5; TRBD2 aligns across 7 bases. The J call may be faulty, since TRBJ2-7 better matches the DNA end. The germline V gene encodes CDR1 SGHDT and CDR2 YYEEEE. This CDR3 is built from 16 residues. The CDR3 loop reads CASSLLGSGGSYEQYF. The CDR3 DNA reads TGTGCCAGCAGCCTCCTAGGGTCGGGGGGCTCCTACGAGCAGTACTTC.

The chain carries TRBV5-1 and TRBJ2-3; 14 nucleotides line up with TRBD2. The length of the CDR3 is 17 residues. From germline, CDR1 is SGHRS and CDR2 YFSETQ. The ends lost 3 bases at V and 4 bases at J; junction bases unmatched: 7. CDR3 amino acids: CASSYGLAGGRPDTQYF. CDR3 DNA: TGCGCCAGCAGCTACGGACTAGCGGGGGGTCGGCCAGATACGCAGTATTTT.

The genes are TRBV4-2 and TRBJ1-6; no clear D gene. V lost 4 bases and J lost 5, with 12 bases in between. From germline, CDR1 is LGHNA and CDR2 YNFKEQ. The CDR3 totals 15 residues. CDR3 DNA sequence: TGTGCCAGCAGCCGACGGACGGAAGATAATTCACCCCTCCACTTT. Translation gives CASSRRTEDNSPLHF.

The chain links TRBV11-3 to TRBJ2-6; D gene uncertain. V lost 3 bases and J lost 2, with 8 bases in between. The CDR3 loop spans 15 amino acids. CDR1 SGHNT and CDR2 YENEEA come from the germline V gene. The CDR3 nucleotides read TGTGCCAGCAGCTTGGGTAGTACTGGGGCCAACGTCCTGACTTTC. Protein: CASSLGSTGANVLTF. Drawing the rest from reference TRBV11-3 and TRBJ2-6, the complete variable domain is EAGVVQSPRYKIIEKKQPVAFWCNPISGHNTLYWYLQNLGQGPELLIRYENEEAVDDSQLPKDRFSAERLKGVDSTLKIQPAELGDSAVYLCASSLGSTGANVLTFGAGSRLTVL.

The chain has TRBV27 and TRBJ1-1; D is undetermined. The CDR3 runs 13 residues. V lost 5 bases and J lost 0, with 7 bases in between. Germline CDR1 MNHEY, CDR2 SMNVEV (reference sequence). CDR3 protein: CASSRTVNTEAFF. The CDR3 DNA is TGTGCCAGCAGTCGGACTGTGAACACTGAAGCTTTCTTT.

The J gene is TRBJ1-1, the V gene TRBV11-2; D is unclear. Trimming pared 5 bases from V and 0 bases from J, leaving 4 bases between. This CDR3 is built from 12 residues. From germline, CDR1 is SGHAT and CDR2 FQNNGV. The CDR3 DNA is TGTGCCAGCAGCCCAATGAACACTGAAGCTTTCTTT. As protein: CASSPMNTEAFF. The variable domain in full, completed from reference TRBV11-2 and TRBJ1-1, reads EAGVAQSPRYKIIEKRQSVAFWCNPISGHATLYWYQQILGQGPKLLIQFQNNGVVDDSQLPKDRFSAERLKGVDSTLKIQPAKLEDSAVYLCASSPMNTEAFFGQGTRLTVV.

The chain employs TRBV7-2 and TRBJ2-3; D unresolved. The germline CDR1 and CDR2 sequences are SGHTA and FQGNSA. The CDR3 covers 13 residues. The ends were cut back, 8 bases at V and 2 bases at J, with 11 bases in the middle. The CDR3 nucleotides are TGTGCCAGCGCTTCCGCCCCCACAGATACGCAGTATTTT. This codes for CASASAPTDTQYF.